This T cell receptor (beta chain) was sequenced for a study of blood T cell repertoires in COVID-19. In the original workflow: Estimated nucleated cell counts came from reference gene primer amplification. Sequencing used immunoSEQ multiplex PCR; TCRdb keeps in-frame clones, though not all of them. That table is the source of V, J and clone size, and D and trimming were worked out from the DNA. The sample lists 150,000 to 200,000 clones; almost 90% were seen once. The germline CDR1 and CDR2 sequences are KGHSH and LQKENI. Trimming removed 4 bases from V and 6 bases from J, with 10 bases in between. This CDR3 is built from 14 residues.

This TCR was sampled from a man aged 45-65 years with acute or convalescent COVID-19. Sequenced input: peripheral blood. The V gene is TRBV18, the J gene TRBJ1-6; the D gene is possibly TRBD1 (5 bases). The CDR3 is CASSQQVANSPLHF. CDR3 in DNA: TGTGCCAGCTCACAACAGGTAGCTAATTCACCCCTCCACTTT.